This T cell receptor (beta chain) was captured in a study of blood T cell repertoires in COVID-19. Study background: COVID-19 samples, acute and convalescent, were from the United States, Italy and Spain. In each case, the material was cDNA or gDNA derived from T cells, B-cell-depleted T cells, or PBMCs.

As originally analysed: Reference gene primer amplification gave nucleated cell count estimates. Clones were read by immunoSEQ multiplex PCR, and TCRdb kept only the in-frame ones, dropping some. The V and J calls and the clone size are those of that table, but D and trimming were determined from the DNA. The profile shows about 84,000 clones, about 86% of them singletons. This CDR3 is built from 13 residues. V shed 1 base, J shed 10 bases, and the junction held 3 bases outside the gene matches. Germline V gene sequence: CDR1 SGHTA, CDR2 FQGNSA. In this sample, this clone turned up once. This TCR was recovered from an elderly man with active or convalescent COVID-19. Sequenced: peripheral blood. The chain joins TRBV7-2 to TRBJ2-1; 8 bases agree with TRBD2. The CDR3 here is CASSLGLAREQFF. In DNA, the CDR3 is TGTGCCAGCAGCTTAGGACTAGCGCGGGAGCAGTTCTTC.